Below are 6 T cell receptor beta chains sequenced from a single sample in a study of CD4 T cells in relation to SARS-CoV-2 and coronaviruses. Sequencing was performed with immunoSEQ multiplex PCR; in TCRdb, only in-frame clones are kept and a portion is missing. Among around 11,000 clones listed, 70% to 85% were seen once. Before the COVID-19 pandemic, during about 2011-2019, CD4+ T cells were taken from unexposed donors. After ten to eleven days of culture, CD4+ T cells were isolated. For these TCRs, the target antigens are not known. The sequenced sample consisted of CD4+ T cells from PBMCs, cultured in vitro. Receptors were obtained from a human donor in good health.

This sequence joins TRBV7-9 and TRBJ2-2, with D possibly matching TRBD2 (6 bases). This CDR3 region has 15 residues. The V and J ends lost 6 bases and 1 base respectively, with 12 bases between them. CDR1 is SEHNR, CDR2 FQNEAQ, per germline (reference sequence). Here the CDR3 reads CASSYGGRNTGELFF. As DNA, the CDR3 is TGTGCCAGCAGTTACGGGGGACGGAACACCGGGGAGCTGTTTTTT.

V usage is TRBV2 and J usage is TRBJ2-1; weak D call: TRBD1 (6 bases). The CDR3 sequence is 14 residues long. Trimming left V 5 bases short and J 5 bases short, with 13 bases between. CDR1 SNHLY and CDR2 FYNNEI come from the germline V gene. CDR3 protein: CASSRADSDNEQFF. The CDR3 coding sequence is TGTGCCAGCAGTCGGGCGGACAGCGACAATGAGCAGTTCTTC.

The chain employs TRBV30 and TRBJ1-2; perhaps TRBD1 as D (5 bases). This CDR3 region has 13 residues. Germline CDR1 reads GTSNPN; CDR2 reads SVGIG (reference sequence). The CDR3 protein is CAWGGIRNYGYTF. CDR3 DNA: TGTGCGTGGGGGGGGATACGGAACTATGGCTACACCTTC. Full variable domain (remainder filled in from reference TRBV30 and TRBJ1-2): SQTIHQWPATLVQPVGSPLSLECTVEGTSNPNLYWYRQAAGRGLQLLFYSVGIGQISSEVPQNLSASRPQDRQFILSSKKLLLSDSGFYLCAWGGIRNYGYTFGSGTRLTVV.

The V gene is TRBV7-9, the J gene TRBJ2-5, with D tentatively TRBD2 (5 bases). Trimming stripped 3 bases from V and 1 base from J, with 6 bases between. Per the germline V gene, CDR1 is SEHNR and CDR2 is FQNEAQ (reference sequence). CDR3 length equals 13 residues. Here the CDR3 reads CASSLGSQETQYF. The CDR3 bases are TGTGCCAGCAGCTTGGGGAGCCAAGAGACCCAGTACTTC. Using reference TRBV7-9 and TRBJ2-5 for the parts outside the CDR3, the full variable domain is DTGVSQNPRHKITKRGQNVTFRCDPISEHNRLYWYRQTLGQGPEFLTYFQNEAQLEKSRLLSDRFSAERPKGSFSTLEIQRTEQGDSAMYLCASSLGSQETQYFGPGTRLLVL.

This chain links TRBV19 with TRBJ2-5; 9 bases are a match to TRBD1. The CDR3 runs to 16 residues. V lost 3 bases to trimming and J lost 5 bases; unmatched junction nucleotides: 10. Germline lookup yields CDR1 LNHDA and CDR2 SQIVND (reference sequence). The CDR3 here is CASSISTGTGFETQYF. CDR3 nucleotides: TGTGCCAGTAGTATTAGCACCGGGACAGGGTTCGAGACCCAGTACTTC. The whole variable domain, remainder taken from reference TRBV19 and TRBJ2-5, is DGGITQSPKYLFRKEGQNVTLSCEQNLNHDAMYWYRQDPGQGLRLIYYSQIVNDFQKGDIAEGYSVSREKKESFPLTVTSAQKNPTAFYLCASSISTGTGFETQYFGPGTRLLVL.

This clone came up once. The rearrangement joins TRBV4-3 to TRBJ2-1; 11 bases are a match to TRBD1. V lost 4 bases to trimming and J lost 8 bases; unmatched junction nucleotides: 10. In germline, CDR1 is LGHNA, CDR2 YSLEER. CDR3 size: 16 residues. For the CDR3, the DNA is TGCGCCAGCAGCCTTCGTCCCGGGACAGGGGGTCATGAGCAGTTCTTC. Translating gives CASSLRPGTGGHEQFF.